The text below deals with one TCR beta chain. Its antigen remains unidentified. Produced via immunoSEQ multiplex PCR; TCRdb's table is partial and in-frame only. The sample consists of about 74,000 clones, 85% to 90% of them appearing once. The length of the CDR3 is 20 residues. Trimming cost V 3 bases and J 6 bases; bases outside gene matches: 22. This sample was included in a study of OX40 agonist ivuxolimab in advanced cancers. In the study overall: Partial responses occurred in three patients (one hepatocellular carcinoma, two cutaneous melanoma). Study conclusions and caveats: With doses of 0.1 to 3.0 mg/kg, CD4+ and CD8+ blood T cells had undergone clonal expansion by week 6. Among the nonresponders, some also had low normalized T-cell clonal expansion.

The genes are TRBV23-1 and TRBJ1-2, with TRBD1 matching over 10 bases. TRBV23-1 carries the ORF label, with uncertain function. The specimen was CD4+ or CD8+ T cells sorted from blood, collected in a trial of the OX40 agonist ivuxolimab. This sequence was found in an adult with an advanced solid tumor such as melanoma, head and neck, liver or kidney cancer. The CDR3 coding sequence is TGCGCCAGCAGTCAGGATACATGCCGGGACAGGGGAGGGGAGGGAGATGGCTACACCTTC. This encodes CASSQDTCRDRGGEGDGYTF.